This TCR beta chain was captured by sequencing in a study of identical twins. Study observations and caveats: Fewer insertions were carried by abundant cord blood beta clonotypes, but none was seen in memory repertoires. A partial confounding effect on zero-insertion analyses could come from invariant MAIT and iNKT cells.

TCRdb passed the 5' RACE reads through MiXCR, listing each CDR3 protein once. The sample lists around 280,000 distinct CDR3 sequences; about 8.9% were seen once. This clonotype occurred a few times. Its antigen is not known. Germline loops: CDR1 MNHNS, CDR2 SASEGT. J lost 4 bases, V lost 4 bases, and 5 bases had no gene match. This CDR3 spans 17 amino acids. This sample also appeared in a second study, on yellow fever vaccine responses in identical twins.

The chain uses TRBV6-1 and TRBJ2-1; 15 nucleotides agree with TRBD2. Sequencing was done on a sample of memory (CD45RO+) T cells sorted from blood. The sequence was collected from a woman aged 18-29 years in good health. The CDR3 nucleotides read TGTGCCAGCAGTGGGACTAGCGGGGGGGGGCCGTACAATGAGCAGTTCTTC. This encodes CASSGTSGGGPYNEQFF.